A selection of T cell receptor beta chains follows, all from one sample in a study of blood T cells in healthy people across ages. TCRdb reanalysed the 5' RACE reads using MiXCR and keeps one entry per CDR3 protein. Of about 840,000 distinct CDR3 sequences in the sample, roughly 28% were seen once. The same sample was also studied in work on T cells of mothers and their children.

The sample comprised blood. The receptors shown here come from a woman in her forties in good health. CDR3s include the opening cysteine and the closing phenylalanine or tryptophan. The D gene is left open where the match is weak. Size is stated for part of the rows, as once, few or many counts, or as a class when the clone is expanded.

d_gene: -; j_gene: TRBJ2-3; v_gene: TRBV6-5; abundance: -; CDR3aa: CASSYPGPTQYF; CDR3nt: TGTGCCAGCAGTTACCCGGGACCTACGCAGTATTTT
d_gene: -; j_gene: TRBJ1-2; v_gene: TRBV7-9; abundance: -; CDR3aa: CASSLVGPAVNYGYTF; CDR3nt: TGTGCCAGCAGCTTAGTTGGCCCGGCAGTTAACTATGGCTACACCTTC
d_gene: TRBD1; j_gene: TRBJ2-4; v_gene: TRBV28; abundance: -; CDR3aa: CASSLRDRGSNIQYF; CDR3nt: TGTGCCAGCAGTTTACGCGACAGGGGCTCCAACATTCAGTACTTC
d_gene: -; j_gene: TRBJ1-1; v_gene: TRBV3-1; abundance: -; CDR3aa: CASSPEGSQSLNTEAFF; CDR3nt: TGTGCCAGCAGCCCCGAGGGCTCCCAAAGCCTGAACACTGAAGCTTTCTTT
d_gene: -; j_gene: TRBJ2-3; v_gene: TRBV11-2; abundance: -; CDR3aa: CASSPPPAGSDTQYF; CDR3nt: TGTGCCAGCAGCCCTCCCCCCGCAGGGTCAGATACGCAGTATTTT
d_gene: -; j_gene: TRBJ1-4; v_gene: TRBV5-6; abundance: few; CDR3aa: CASSPGTINEKLFF; CDR3nt: TGTGCCAGCAGCCCCGGGACAATTAATGAAAAACTGTTTTTT
d_gene: TRBD1; j_gene: TRBJ1-1; v_gene: TRBV12-3/TRBV12-4; abundance: few; CDR3aa: CASSQDRAAFF; CDR3nt: TGTGCCAGCAGCCAGGACAGGGCGGCTTTCTTT
d_gene: TRBD1; j_gene: TRBJ2-6; v_gene: TRBV20-1; abundance: few; CDR3aa: CSAPGTGRSGANVLTF; CDR3nt: TGCAGTGCGCCCGGGACAGGCCGCTCTGGGGCCAACGTCCTGACTTTC
d_gene: TRBD1; j_gene: TRBJ1-5; v_gene: TRBV24-1; abundance: few; CDR3aa: CATSDTGTGGQPQHF; CDR3nt: TGTGCCACCAGTGACACCGGGACAGGGGGGCAGCCCCAGCATTTT
d_gene: TRBD1; j_gene: TRBJ1-1; v_gene: TRBV7-2; abundance: many; CDR3aa: CASSLGDSRAFF; CDR3nt: TGTGCCAGCAGCTTAGGGGACAGTCGGGCTTTCTTT
d_gene: TRBD2; j_gene: TRBJ2-3; v_gene: TRBV20-1; abundance: many; CDR3aa: CSARDLTTSGGPTDTQYF; CDR3nt: TGCAGTGCTAGAGACCTTACAACTAGCGGGGGACCCACAGATACGCAGTATTTT
d_gene: TRBD1; j_gene: TRBJ2-7; v_gene: TRBV9; abundance: -; CDR3aa: CASSATGQGYSEQYF; CDR3nt: TGTGCCAGCAGCGCGACCGGACAGGGTTATTCCGAGCAGTACTTC
d_gene: TRBD2; j_gene: TRBJ2-1; v_gene: TRBV7-9; abundance: many; CDR3aa: CASSLPARLAIYNEQFF; CDR3nt: TGTGCCAGCAGCCTACCCGCGCGACTAGCCATATACAATGAGCAGTTCTTC
d_gene: -; j_gene: TRBJ2-4; v_gene: TRBV18; abundance: -; CDR3aa: CASSPDFISGEQYF; CDR3nt: TGTGCCAGCTCACCGGATTTCATCTCGGGAGAGCAGTACTTC
d_gene: TRBD2; j_gene: TRBJ2-1; v_gene: TRBV6-2/TRBV6-3; abundance: many; CDR3aa: CASILSGGGYNEQFF; CDR3nt: TGTGCCAGCATCCTGAGCGGGGGGGGTTACAATGAGCAGTTCTTC
d_gene: -; j_gene: TRBJ2-1; v_gene: TRBV11-2; abundance: few; CDR3aa: CASRGTLGVRNEQFF; CDR3nt: TGTGCCAGCAGGGGGACTTTGGGGGTTCGCAATGAGCAGTTCTTC
d_gene: -; j_gene: TRBJ2-3; v_gene: TRBV20-1; abundance: -; CDR3aa: CSARRQSTDTQYF; CDR3nt: TGCAGTGCTAGAAGACAGAGCACAGATACGCAGTATTTT